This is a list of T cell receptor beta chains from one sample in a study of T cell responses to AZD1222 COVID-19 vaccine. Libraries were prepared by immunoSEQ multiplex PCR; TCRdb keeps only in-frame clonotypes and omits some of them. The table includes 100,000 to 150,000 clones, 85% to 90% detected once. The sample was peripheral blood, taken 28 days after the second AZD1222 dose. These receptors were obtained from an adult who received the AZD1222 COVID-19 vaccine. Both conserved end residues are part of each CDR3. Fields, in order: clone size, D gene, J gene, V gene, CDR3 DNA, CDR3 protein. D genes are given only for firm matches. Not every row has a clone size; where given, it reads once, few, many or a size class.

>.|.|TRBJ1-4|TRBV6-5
TGTGCCAGCAACAGTCTTCGGAGTGAAAAACTGTTTTTT
CASNSLRSEKLFF
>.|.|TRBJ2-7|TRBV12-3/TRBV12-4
TGTGCCAGCAGTTTTAAGGGAGCCGAGCAGTACTTC
CASSFKGAEQYF
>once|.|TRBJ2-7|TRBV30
TGTGCCTGGAGTGGGACTTGGGAGCAGTACTTC
CAWSGTWEQYF
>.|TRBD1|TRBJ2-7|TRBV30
TGTGCCTGGTTTGACAGGGGGCGAAGCGAGCAGTACTTC
CAWFDRGRSEQYF
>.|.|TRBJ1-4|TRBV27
TGTGCCAGCAGTTGGGGAGTGGGGTCGACTAATGAAAAACTGTTTTTT
CASSWGVGSTNEKLFF
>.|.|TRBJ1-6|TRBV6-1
TGTGCCAGCAGTGAAGGAGGGGCAGAGTCTTCACCCCTCCACTTT
CASSEGGAESSPLHF
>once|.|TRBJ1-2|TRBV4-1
TGCGCCAGCAGCCAAGACTTGGGATATGGCTACACCTTC
CASSQDLGYGYTF
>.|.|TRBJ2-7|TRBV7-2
TGTGCCAGCAGCTCGCAGGGCTACGAGCAGTACTTC
CASSSQGYEQYF
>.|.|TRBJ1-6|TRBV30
TGTGCCTGGAGTGTACGTTCGGGGCAGTCCTATAATTCACCCCTCCACTTT
CAWSVRSGQSYNSPLHF
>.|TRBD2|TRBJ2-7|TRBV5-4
TGTGCCAGCAGCCGAGGACTAGCGGGGGGCAGGACCTACGAGCAGTACTTC
CASSRGLAGGRTYEQYF
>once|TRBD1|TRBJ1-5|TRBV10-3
TGTGCCATCAGCGGACAGGGGTCCAATCAGCCCCAGCATTTT
CAISGQGSNQPQHF
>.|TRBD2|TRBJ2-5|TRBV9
TGTGCCAGCAGCTTTTCCGGGACTAGCCCTGAGACCCAGTACTTC
CASSFSGTSPETQYF
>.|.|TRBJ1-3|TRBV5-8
TGTGCCAGCAGCCCTAGGGGTAAATCCGGAAACACCATATATTTT
CASSPRGKSGNTIYF